This note documents a single T cell receptor (beta chain) sequence. Antigen: not known. Data came from immunoSEQ multiplex PCR; TCRdb stores just in-frame clones and leaves some out. The sample lists some 21,000 clones; just under 80% were seen once. These data come from a study of CD4+ T cells in melanoma. General observations from the study: A reported correlation linked neoantigen-specific CD4+ T cells to CD8+, macrophage and B cell function. Reportedly, melanoma neoantigen-specific CD4+ T cells showed varied differentiation states.

V gave up 2 bases and J gave up 5 bases, with 7 bases separating them. Germline lookup yields CDR1 MNHNY and CDR2 SVGAGI (reference sequence). This CDR3 is built from 13 residues. V and J are TRBV6-6 and TRBJ1-5, with D uncertain. This sequence was found in a human donor with melanoma. The CDR3 nucleotides read TGTGCCAGCAGTTACAGCCGGGATCAGCCCCAGCATTTT. This encodes CASSYSRDQPQHF.